A single sample gave rise to the 31 T cell receptor beta chains below, sequenced in a study of blood T cell repertoires in COVID-19. Profiled with immunoSEQ multiplex PCR; TCRdb holds only in-frame clones, not every one. The data show fewer than 400,000 clones, roughly 91% seen once. Sequenced input: PBMCs or T cells enriched from blood (not recorded which). These receptors were collected from a woman aged 30 to 39 who had recovered from COVID-19.

J is TRBJ2-5 and V is TRBV10-3; possibly TRBD2 for D (5 bases). The CDR3 has 13 amino acids. Trimming took off 6 bases at V and 2 bases at J, with 10 bases between the two ends. CDR1 ENHRY and CDR2 SYGVKD come from the germline V gene. In DNA form, the CDR3 reads TGTGCCATCAGCCGAGGGAATCAAGAGACCCAGTACTTC. Its protein product is CAISRGNQETQYF.

The chain is built from TRBV2 and TRBJ2-5, with TRBD2 matching over 11 bases. Trimming removed 5 bases from V and 2 bases from J; junction bases left unmatched: 7. Germline lookup yields CDR1 SNHLY and CDR2 FYNNEI. The CDR3 loop spans 16 amino acids. CDR3 loop: CASSSPSGGNQETQYF. Here the CDR3 DNA reads TGTGCCAGCAGTTCCCCTAGCGGGGGGAATCAAGAGACCCAGTACTTC.

The chain is built from TRBV10-1 and TRBJ1-1; 7 bases align to TRBD1. Germline V gene sequence: CDR1 WNHNN, CDR2 SYGVQD (reference sequence). V dropped 2 bases and J dropped 0; count of bases not matched to a gene: 0. The CDR3 runs 14 residues. The CDR3 DNA reads as TGCGCCAGCAGTGAGGGGACAGTGAACACTGAAGCTTTCTTT. Its protein is CASSEGTVNTEAFF.

This chain links TRBV6-5 with TRBJ2-5; 12 positions match TRBD2. CDR1 and CDR2 (germline): MNHEY, SVGAGI. The length of the CDR3 is 14 residues. Germline trimming cut 7 bases from V and 1 base from J; bases unmatched to any gene: 1. CDR3 coding DNA: TGTGCCAGCACTAGCGGGGGGGTCCAAGAGACCCAGTACTTC. Translating gives CASTSGGVQETQYF.

The V and J genes are TRBV6-5 and TRBJ1-5; D is unresolved. This CDR3 is built from 15 residues. Per germline, CDR1 MNHEY and CDR2 SVGAGI. Trimming pared 1 base from V and 0 bases from J, leaving 7 bases between. The DNA for the CDR3 is TGTGCCAGCAGTTACTACCGGAGTAGCAATCAGCCCCAGCATTTT. This sequence encodes CASSYYRSSNQPQHF.

This chain links TRBV30 with TRBJ1-2; D gene unclear. Looked up from germline, CDR1 is GTSNPN and CDR2 is SVGIG (reference sequence). CDR3 size: 12 residues. V lost 4 bases to trimming and J lost 5 bases, with 11 bases between them. The CDR3 coding sequence is TGTGCCTGGAACTCAGGTGGTTATGGCTACACCTTC. This sequence encodes CAWNSGGYGYTF.

This rearrangement joins TRBV5-1 to TRBJ1-2; D uncertain. Germline loops: CDR1 SGHRS, CDR2 YFSETQ. With 0 bases removed from V and 6 bases from J, the gap between germline ends came to 15 bases. The length of the CDR3 is 15 residues. CDR3 bases: TGCGCCAGCAGCTTGGGGCCGGGATCTCAGGATGGCTACACCTTC. The encoded protein is CASSLGPGSQDGYTF.

The J gene is TRBJ2-1, the V gene TRBV11-2; 9 bases agree with TRBD2. CDR3 length equals 16 residues. J gave up 0 bases and V 1 base, and 1 base lay outside the gene matches. CDR1 is SGHAT, CDR2 FQNNGV, per germline. The chain's CDR3 is CASSLGSGSSYNEQFF. The CDR3 coding sequence is TGTGCCAGCAGCTTAGGTAGCGGGAGCTCCTACAATGAGCAGTTCTTC.

The chain links TRBV9 to TRBJ1-3; D uncertain. The length of the CDR3 is 13 residues. V was clipped by 0 bases and J by 3 bases, with 4 bases between them. The germline gives CDR1 SGDLS, CDR2 YYNGEE. The DNA for the CDR3 is TGTGCCAGCAGCGTAGTTTATGGAAACACCATATATTTT. Translating it yields CASSVVYGNTIYF.

V usage is TRBV7-8 and J usage is TRBJ2-4; D gene ambiguous. V was clipped by 2 bases and J by 0 bases, with 11 bases between them. CDR3 length: 16 residues. Per the germline V gene, CDR1 is SGHVS and CDR2 is FQNEAQ. The CDR3 DNA is TGTGCCAGCAGCTTATCCAGACAACTAGCCAAAAACATTCAGTACTTC. Translated, it gives CASSLSRQLAKNIQYF.

The chain combines TRBV4-3 with TRBJ1-5; D not certain. Germline loops: CDR1 LGHNA, CDR2 YSLEER. There are 14 residues in the CDR3. The ends were cut back, 4 bases at V and 6 bases at J, with 13 bases in the middle. DNA for the CDR3: TGCGCCAGCAGCCGATCTCGGGATTCTCAGCCCCAGCATTTT. Translating it yields CASSRSRDSQPQHF.

A single count supports this clone. V gene TRBV19 combines with J gene TRBJ2-7; a weak D match, TRBD1 (7 bases). Trimming removed 5 bases from V and 2 bases from J, with 13 bases in between. Germline values: CDR1 LNHDA, CDR2 SQIVND (reference sequence). The CDR3 length is 14 residues. CDR3 protein: CASSVAGGTYEQYF. For the CDR3, the DNA is TGTGCCAGTAGTGTGGCAGGGGGGACCTACGAGCAGTACTTC. The whole variable domain, filled in from reference TRBV19 and TRBJ2-7, reads DGGITQSPKYLFRKEGQNVTLSCEQNLNHDAMYWYRQDPGQGLRLIYYSQIVNDFQKGDIAEGYSVSREKKESFPLTVTSAQKNPTAFYLCASSVAGGTYEQYFGPGTRLTVT.

The rearrangement uses TRBV10-3 and TRBJ1-6; TRBD1 matches 8 bases. V lost 6 bases, J lost 2 bases, and 3 bases stayed unmatched. This CDR3 has 15 amino acids. The V gene's germline CDR1 is ENHRY and CDR2 SYGVKD. The CDR3 loop reads CAIRTGATYNSPLHF. CDR3 DNA: TGTGCCATCAGGACAGGGGCCACCTATAATTCACCCCTCCACTTT.

Written as DNA, the CDR3 is TGTGCCAGCAGCTTGGATCGGGGGGGCTACACTGAAGCTTTCTTT. Protein: CASSLDRGGYTEAFF. The chain employs TRBV5-4 and TRBJ1-1; D possibly corresponds to TRBD1 (6 bases). The CDR3 extends over 15 amino acids. CDR1 is SGHNT, CDR2 YYREEE, per germline (reference sequence). Between the trimmed V and J ends, which lost 0 bases and 3 bases, there was a span of 12 bases. Supplemented by reference TRBV5-4 and TRBJ1-1, the full variable domain reads ETGVTQSPTHLIKTRGQQVTLRCSSQSGHNTVSWYQQALGQGPQFIFQYYREEENGRGNFPPRFSGLQFPNYSSELNVNALELDDSALYLCASSLDRGGYTEAFFGQGTRLTVV.

The genes are TRBV3-1 (or the pseudogene TRBV3-2) and TRBJ1-2; TRBD1 is a possible D gene (6 bases). Germline V gene lookup returns CDR1 LGHDT and CDR2 YNNKEL (reference sequence). The V end was cut by 7 bases, the J end by 6 bases, with 18 bases between. CDR3 size: 14 residues. The CDR3 region is CASTRGEGRNGYTF. CDR3 DNA: TGTGCCAGCACCAGGGGTGAAGGTCGAAATGGCTACACCTTC.

Only one count was recorded for this clone. The chain uses TRBV4-2 and TRBJ2-1; 11 nucleotides line up with TRBD2. V shed 8 bases, J shed 5 bases, and the junction held 11 bases outside the gene matches. The germline V gene encodes CDR1 LGHNA and CDR2 YNFKEQ. The CDR3 is 16 residues long. This CDR3 is CASLNSRLAGNNEQFF. CDR3 nucleotide sequence: TGTGCCAGCTTAAACAGCCGACTAGCGGGGAACAATGAGCAGTTCTTC.

The chain joins TRBV15 to TRBJ1-4; possibly TRBD1 for D (6 bases). Germline V CDR1 and CDR2: LNHNV, YYDKDF (reference sequence). The CDR3 totals 14 residues. V was cut by 6 bases and J by 7 bases, with 15 bases left in between. CDR3 nucleotide sequence: TGTGCCACCAGAAAACAGGGCACGTCTGAAAAACTGTTTTTT. Encoded protein: CATRKQGTSEKLFF.

This chain links TRBV11-1 with TRBJ2-7; D gene unclear. Germline values: CDR1 SGHAT, CDR2 FQDESV (reference sequence). This CDR3 is 13 amino acids long. The V end lost 3 bases, the J end lost 0 bases, and 6 bases lay between the germline ends. This CDR3 is CASSLFSSYEQYF. The CDR3 coding sequence is TGTGCCAGCAGCTTGTTCAGCTCCTACGAGCAGTACTTC.

The rearrangement joins TRBV12-5 to TRBJ2-2; 8 positions match TRBD1. The CDR3 sequence is 16 residues long. Germline V CDR1 and CDR2: LGHNT, FRNRAP. The V segment lost 4 bases and the J segment 6 bases; nucleotides outside the gene matches: 10. The CDR3 region is CASGWDRITQAGELFF. The CDR3 DNA reads as TGTGCTAGTGGTTGGGACAGGATTACTCAGGCCGGGGAGCTGTTTTTT.

The CDR3: CAWSQTGYSNQPQHF. DNA of the CDR3: TGTGCCTGGAGTCAGACAGGGTATAGCAATCAGCCCCAGCATTTT. The chain employs TRBV30 and TRBJ1-5; 7 bases are shared with TRBD1. V was clipped by 2 bases and J by 0 bases; unmatched bases: 4. The CDR3 is made up of 15 amino acids. CDR1 and CDR2 (germline): GTSNPN, SVGIG (reference sequence).

The chain carries TRBV11-2 and TRBJ2-5; 8 bases map to TRBD2. Germline trimming cut 0 bases from V and 5 bases from J; bases unmatched to any gene: 2. CDR1 is SGHAT, CDR2 FQNNGV, per germline. The CDR3 covers 14 residues. The CDR3 spells CASSLERLAETQYF. The CDR3 DNA reads as TGTGCCAGCAGCTTAGAGCGACTAGCGGAGACCCAGTACTTC.

V and J are TRBV30 and TRBJ2-2, with TRBD2 as a possible D gene (6 bases). Germline V gene data show CDR1 as GTSNPN and CDR2 as SVGIG (reference sequence). V gave up 1 base and J gave up 13 bases, with 16 bases separating them. The CDR3 totals 13 residues. The CDR3 DNA reads TGTGCCTGGAGTGCCAGGGACTGGGGAGGGCTGTTTTTT. This gives the protein CAWSARDWGGLFF.

This clone was recorded once. The CDR3 is CASSPPTGGSRELFF. The CDR3 bases are TGTGCCAGCTCACCACCTACAGGGGGCTCACGGGAGCTGTTTTTT. The rearrangement links TRBV18 to TRBJ2-2, with 9 bases that match TRBD1. Germline CDR1 KGHSH, CDR2 LQKENI. V dropped 0 bases and J dropped 9; count of bases not matched to a gene: 5. CDR3 length equals 15 residues.

The chain is built from TRBV5-1 and TRBJ2-2; 8 bases line up with TRBD1. The J segment lost 1 base and the V segment lost 4 bases, leaving 3 bases of the junction unmatched. Germline V gives CDR1 SGHRS, CDR2 YFSETQ. This CDR3 has 15 amino acids. The CDR3, as DNA: TGCGCCAGCAGCCCAGACAGGGGGAACACCGGGGAGCTGTTTTTT. Protein: CASSPDRGNTGELFF.

This clone was recorded a few times. The gene calls are TRBV12-3 or TRBV12-4 and TRBJ2-7; D might be TRBD2 (6 bases). This CDR3 has 13 amino acids. Trimming stripped 7 bases from V and 2 bases from J, with 12 bases between. CDR3 in DNA: TGTGCCAGCACCGGGACTTACCCCTACGAGCAGTACTTC. Its translation is CASTGTYPYEQYF.

The chain employs TRBV15 and TRBJ1-5, with 9 bases lining up with TRBD1. Per the germline V gene, CDR1 is LNHNV and CDR2 is YYDKDF (reference sequence). The CDR3 spans 15 residues. Trimming at V came to 6 bases and at J to 4 bases, leaving 7 bases not matched to a gene. The CDR3 spells CATSNRGLRNQPQHF. The DNA for the CDR3 is TGTGCCACCAGTAACAGGGGGCTGAGGAATCAGCCCCAGCATTTT. The full variable domain, with the rest looked up from reference TRBV15 and TRBJ1-5, is DAMVIQNPRYQVTQFGKPVTLSCSQTLNHNVMYWYQQKSSQAPKLLFHYYDKDFNNEADTPDNFQSRRPNTSFCFLDIRSPGLGDTAMYLCATSNRGLRNQPQHFGDGTRLSIL.

The V and J genes are TRBV4-3 and TRBJ2-2; 9 positions match TRBD2. CDR3 size: 18 residues. Germline CDR1 and CDR2: LGHNA and YSLEER. V shed 1 base and J 6 bases; nucleotides not matched to a gene: 12. The DNA of the CDR3 is TGCGCCAGCAGCCAAGGAGTCGTGCGGGGGGGGTCTGCCGGGGAGCTGTTTTTT. Protein product: CASSQGVVRGGSAGELFF.

The V and J genes are TRBV19 and TRBJ1-5; D not certain. Per the germline V gene, CDR1 is LNHDA and CDR2 is SQIVND (reference sequence). The CDR3 runs to 15 residues. V shed 6 bases and J shed 0 bases, with 12 bases lying between them. CDR3 protein: CASRTSRSSNQPQHF. For the CDR3, the DNA is TGTGCCAGTAGGACTTCGCGGAGTAGCAATCAGCCCCAGCATTTT.

The gene calls are TRBV24-1 and TRBJ2-2; tentatively, D is TRBD1 (7 bases). The CDR3 has 16 amino acids. CDR1 is KGHDR and CDR2 is SFDVKD in the germline V gene. The germline V and J ends were trimmed by 3 bases and 0 bases, with 10 bases remaining between them. The CDR3 DNA is TGTGCCACCAGTGATGCGGGACAGACGAACACCGGGGAGCTGTTTTTT. Translated, it gives CATSDAGQTNTGELFF.

The chain combines TRBV29-1 with TRBJ2-6, with 9 bases lining up with TRBD1. The ends lost 4 bases at V and 2 bases at J; junction bases unmatched: 6. Germline CDR1 and CDR2: SQVTM and ANQGSEA. The CDR3 totals 16 residues. The DNA for the CDR3 is TGCAGCGTTGGACACCGGGACAGGGCTGGGGCCAACGTCCTGACTTTC. Protein: CSVGHRDRAGANVLTF.

This chain joins TRBV4-3 and TRBJ1-6, with D tentatively TRBD1 (5 bases). The CDR3 covers 17 residues. Per the germline V gene, CDR1 is LGHNA and CDR2 is YSLEER. V lost 1 base and J lost 6, with 16 bases in between. CDR3 region: CASSQVGAGLFNSPLHF. In DNA, the CDR3 is TGCGCCAGCAGCCAAGTAGGGGCAGGGTTGTTTAATTCACCCCTCCACTTT.